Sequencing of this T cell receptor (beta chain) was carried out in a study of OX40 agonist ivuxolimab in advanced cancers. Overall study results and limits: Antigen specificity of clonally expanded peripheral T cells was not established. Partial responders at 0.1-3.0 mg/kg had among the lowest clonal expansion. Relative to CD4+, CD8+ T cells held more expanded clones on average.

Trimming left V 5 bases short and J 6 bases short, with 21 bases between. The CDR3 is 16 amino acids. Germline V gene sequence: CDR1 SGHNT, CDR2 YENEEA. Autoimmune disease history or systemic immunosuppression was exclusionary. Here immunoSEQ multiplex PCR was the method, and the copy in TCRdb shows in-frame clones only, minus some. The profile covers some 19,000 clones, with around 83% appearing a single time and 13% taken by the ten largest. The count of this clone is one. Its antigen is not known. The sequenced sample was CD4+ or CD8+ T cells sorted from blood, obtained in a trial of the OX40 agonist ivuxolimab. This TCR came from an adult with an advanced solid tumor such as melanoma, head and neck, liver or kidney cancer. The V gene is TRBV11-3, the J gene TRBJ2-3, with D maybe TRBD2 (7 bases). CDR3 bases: TGTGCCAGCAGCCCAGGAGGGCGGGGGCAGGGGGATACGCAGTATTTT. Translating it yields CASSPGGRGQGDTQYF.